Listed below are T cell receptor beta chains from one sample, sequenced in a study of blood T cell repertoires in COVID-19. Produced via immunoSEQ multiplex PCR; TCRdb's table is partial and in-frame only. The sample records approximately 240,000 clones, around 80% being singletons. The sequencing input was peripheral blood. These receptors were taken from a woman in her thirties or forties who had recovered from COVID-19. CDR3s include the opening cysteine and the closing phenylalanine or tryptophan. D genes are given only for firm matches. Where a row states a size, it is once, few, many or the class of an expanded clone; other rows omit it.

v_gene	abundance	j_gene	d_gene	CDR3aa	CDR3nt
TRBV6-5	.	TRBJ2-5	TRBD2	CASRHSGAGETQYF	TGTGCCAGCAGACATAGCGGGGCGGGGGAGACCCAGTACTTC
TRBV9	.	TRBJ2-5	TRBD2	CASSVNSGGDGETQYF	TGTGCCAGCAGCGTCAATAGCGGGGGAGACGGAGAGACCCAGTACTTC
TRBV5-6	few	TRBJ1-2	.	CASSLQAHQANYGYTF	TGTGCCAGCAGCCTACAGGCACACCAAGCTAACTATGGCTACACCTTC
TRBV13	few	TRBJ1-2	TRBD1	CASSLGRGTGGADYGYTF	TGTGCCAGCAGCTTAGGCCGAGGGACAGGGGGCGCGGACTATGGCTACACCTTC
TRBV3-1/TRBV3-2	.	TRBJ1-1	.	CASSRFGQGRTLTEAFF	TGTGCCAGCAGCCGATTTGGCCAAGGACGGACTTTAACTGAAGCTTTCTTT
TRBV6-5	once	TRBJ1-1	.	CASSYSGGTEAFF	TGTGCCAGCAGTTACTCCGGGGGGACTGAAGCTTTCTTT
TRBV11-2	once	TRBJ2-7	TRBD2	CASSPGTSLYEQYF	TGTGCCAGCAGCCCCGGGACTAGCTTGTATGAGCAGTACTTC
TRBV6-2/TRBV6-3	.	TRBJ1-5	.	CASSSSYPTQHF	TGTGCCAGCAGTTCCTCCTATCCGACCCAGCATTTT
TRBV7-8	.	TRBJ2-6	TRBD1	CASSSTGVGANVLTF	TGTGCCAGCAGCTCCACAGGGGTTGGGGCCAACGTCCTGACTTTC
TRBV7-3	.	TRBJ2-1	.	CASSSGNEQFF	TGTGCCAGCAGCTCCGGGAATGAGCAGTTCTTC
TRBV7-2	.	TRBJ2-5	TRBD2	CASSLPPLAGGKRTQYF	TGTGCCAGCAGCCTGCCTCCTCTAGCGGGGGGAAAGAGAACCCAGTACTTC
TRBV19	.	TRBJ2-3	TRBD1	CASSWGTGTDTQYF	TGTGCCAGTAGTTGGGGGACAGGAACAGATACGCAGTATTTT